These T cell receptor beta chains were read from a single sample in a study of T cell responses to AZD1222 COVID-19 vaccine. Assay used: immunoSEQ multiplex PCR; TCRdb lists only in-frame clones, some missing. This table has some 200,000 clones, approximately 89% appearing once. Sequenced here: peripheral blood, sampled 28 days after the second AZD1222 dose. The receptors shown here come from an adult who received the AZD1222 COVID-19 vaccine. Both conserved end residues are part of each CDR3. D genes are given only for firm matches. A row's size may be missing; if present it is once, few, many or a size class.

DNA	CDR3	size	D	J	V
TGTGCTAGCGGTCAGGGGGTGAGGGAGACCCAGTACTTC	CASGQGVRETQYF	-	-	TRBJ2-5	TRBV7-7
TGTGCCAGCAGCTCCCGGGGGGCTAGTATTGGTACGCAGTATTTT	CASSSRGASIGTQYF	-	-	TRBJ2-3	TRBV7-6
TGTGCCAGCAGCCTTAACCCGTACTATGGCTACACCTTC	CASSLNPYYGYTF	few	-	TRBJ1-2	TRBV14
TGTGCCAGCAGCCTGGACAGGGGTAGCTATGGCTACACCTTC	CASSLDRGSYGYTF	-	TRBD1	TRBJ1-2	TRBV7-9
TGTGCTAGTGGGACCGGGACAGGGGGCCTGCAGCCCCAGCATTTT	CASGTGTGGLQPQHF	once	TRBD1	TRBJ1-5	TRBV12-5
TGTGCCACCAGCAGAGACCGAGGGGGGGCTCCCTACGAGCAGTACTTC	CATSRDRGGAPYEQYF	-	-	TRBJ2-7	TRBV15
TGTGCCAGCAGCTTGGTGGACCTCTACGAGCAGTACTTC	CASSLVDLYEQYF	-	-	TRBJ2-7	TRBV5-6
TGTGCCAGCAGTTACCAGGGCGTCGGTCAGCCCCAGCATTTT	CASSYQGVGQPQHF	-	-	TRBJ1-5	TRBV6-5
TGTGCCAGCAGCTTAGGGCAGACGAGCTCCTACAATGAGCAGTTCTTC	CASSLGQTSSYNEQFF	-	-	TRBJ2-1	TRBV11-2
TGTGCCAGCTCACCAGGGACGGCGAACTATGGCTACACCTTC	CASSPGTANYGYTF	-	-	TRBJ1-2	TRBV18
TGTGCCAGCAGGGCTAGCGGGACTGCAGATACGCAGTATTTT	CASRASGTADTQYF	-	TRBD2	TRBJ2-3	TRBV6-6
TGTGCCAGCAGTCGCAATCGGAACACTGAAGCTTTCTTT	CASSRNRNTEAFF	-	-	TRBJ1-1	TRBV11-2
TGTGCCAGCAGCCTCGGGACAGGGCAACGTCAGCCCCAGCATTTT	CASSLGTGQRQPQHF	-	TRBD1	TRBJ1-5	TRBV6-5
TGCGCCAGCAGCCATGGAGGGCAGGTCGGCAATCAGCCCCAGCATTTT	CASSHGGQVGNQPQHF	-	-	TRBJ1-5	TRBV4-1
TGCGCCAGCAGCCAAGAAGGGGACGGGTCCATGAACACTGAAGCTTTCTTT	CASSQEGDGSMNTEAFF	once	-	TRBJ1-1	TRBV4-1
TGTGCCAGCAGCTTAGTCAATCAGCCCCAGCATTTT	CASSLVNQPQHF	-	-	TRBJ1-5	TRBV7-9
TGCGCCAGCAGCCAAGTAGGGCAGGGGGGCACAGATACGCAGTATTTT	CASSQVGQGGTDTQYF	-	TRBD1	TRBJ2-3	TRBV4-3
TGTGCCAGCAGCTTTCGCGACAGGCCTAATGAAAAACTGTTTTTT	CASSFRDRPNEKLFF	once	-	TRBJ1-4	TRBV5-4
TGTGCCAGCAGCTCCCTGGGTGGGGGCGTGTCAGATACGCAGTATTTT	CASSSLGGGVSDTQYF	-	-	TRBJ2-3	TRBV11-2
TGCGCCAGCAGCCCCCGACTAGCGGCTAGCACAGATACGCAGTATTTT	CASSPRLAASTDTQYF	-	TRBD2	TRBJ2-3	TRBV4-1
TGTGCCAGCAGCTCAGGGGAGGGAACCCTCAATCAGCCCCAGCATTTT	CASSSGEGTLNQPQHF	-	-	TRBJ1-5	TRBV7-9
TGTGCCAGCAGTCCCCCGGTAGGATTGGGCTACACCTTC	CASSPPVGLGYTF	-	-	TRBJ1-2	TRBV12-3/TRBV12-4
TGTGCCAGCAGCCGGACTATGAGGGAGACCCAGTACTTC	CASSRTMRETQYF	-	-	TRBJ2-5	TRBV5-4
TGTGCCAGCAGCCCCCGAAGGAGCCTCTTCTATGGCTACACCTTC	CASSPRRSLFYGYTF	-	-	TRBJ1-2	TRBV28
TGTGCCAGCATCCGAATGTCAGACTATGGCTACACCTTC	CASIRMSDYGYTF	once	-	TRBJ1-2	TRBV7-9
TGTGCCAGCAGCCAAGTCCCCCCGGACAGGGGAGAGACCCAGTACTTC	CASSQVPPDRGETQYF	-	TRBD1	TRBJ2-5	TRBV3-1/TRBV3-2
TGTGCCTGGAGTATAGCCGGGACGTTTAATGAAAAACTGTTTTTT	CAWSIAGTFNEKLFF	-	-	TRBJ1-4	TRBV30
TGTGCCGGCACCGGGGGCCTGTTAGGAAGTTCACCCCTCCACTTT	CAGTGGLLGSSPLHF	-	-	TRBJ1-6	TRBV2
TGCGCCAGCAGCCAAGATTGGCCAGGACCGGCTAACTATGGCTACACCTTC	CASSQDWPGPANYGYTF	-	-	TRBJ1-2	TRBV4-1
TGCGCCAGCACGGCAGGAGGGCCCGGCGATACGCAGTATTTT	CASTAGGPGDTQYF	-	-	TRBJ2-3	TRBV4-1
TGCGCCAGCAGCTTGGTTGGGGATGGCTACACCTTC	CASSLVGDGYTF	-	-	TRBJ1-2	TRBV5-1
TGTGCCAGCAGCTCTACGCCAACGACAGGGGGCGACTATGGCTACACCTTC	CASSSTPTTGGDYGYTF	-	TRBD1	TRBJ1-2	TRBV7-2
TGTGCCATCGGGGACAGGGGGCGAGATCAGCCCCAGCATTTT	CAIGDRGRDQPQHF	-	TRBD1	TRBJ1-5	TRBV10-3
TGTGCCAGCAGTTTATTCCAATCAGATACGCAGTATTTT	CASSLFQSDTQYF	-	-	TRBJ2-3	TRBV27
TGCAGCGTTGAAGCGGTCTCCTACAATGAGCAGTTCTTC	CSVEAVSYNEQFF	-	-	TRBJ2-1	TRBV29-1
TGTGCCAGCACACCGCTCTTTAGCAACAGGGGCTCCTCTGGGGCCAACGTCCTGACTTTC	CASTPLFSNRGSSGANVLTF	once	TRBD1	TRBJ2-6	TRBV27
TGTGCCAGCAGCCCCTCCGAGGCTCCCGAAGCTTTCTTT	CASSPSEAPEAFF	-	-	TRBJ1-1	TRBV7-9
TGTGCCTGGAGGGTGCCTAGGCGAGAGCAGTTCTTC	CAWRVPRREQFF	-	-	TRBJ2-1	TRBV30
TGTGCCAGCAGCCCAAAAGGGCCCTCCTACGAGCAGTACTTC	CASSPKGPSYEQYF	once	-	TRBJ2-7	TRBV14
TGTGCCAGCTCACCCCCTGGGCCCCAGTGGGGCTACACCTTC	CASSPPGPQWGYTF	-	-	TRBJ1-2	TRBV18
TGTGCCAGCAGTGGGACGTACGCCGAGCAGTACTTC	CASSGTYAEQYF	-	-	TRBJ2-7	TRBV2
TGCGCCAGTTCGGGGACTACCGCCTACAATGAGCAGTTCTTC	CASSGTTAYNEQFF	-	TRBD2	TRBJ2-1	TRBV5-1
TGTGCCAGCAGCCATCGGGCCGCCGAGGGAAGTCAGCCCCAGCATTTT	CASSHRAAEGSQPQHF	-	-	TRBJ1-5	TRBV5-6
TGTGCCAGCAGTTTACGCAGGGGAAATGAAAAACTGTTTTTT	CASSLRRGNEKLFF	-	-	TRBJ1-4	TRBV6-5
TGCGCCAGCAGCTCCCTGGGAGGGTCCTACGAGCAGTACTTC	CASSSLGGSYEQYF	once	TRBD2	TRBJ2-7	TRBV5-1
TGTGCCAGCAGTTACCCGGACGAGCAGTACTTC	CASSYPDEQYF	-	-	TRBJ2-7	TRBV6-2/TRBV6-3
TGTGCCGCCGGGGCGGGAGGCATACTGAACACTGAAGCTTTCTTT	CAAGAGGILNTEAFF	-	-	TRBJ1-1	TRBV6-5
TGTGCCAGCAGTGAAGCGCTTCGGAGGGTCCACCATTTT	CASSEALRRVHHF	-	-	TRBJ1-5	TRBV2
TGTGCCTGGAGTGTACAGGGGAATCAGCCCCAGCATTTT	CAWSVQGNQPQHF	-	TRBD1	TRBJ1-5	TRBV30
TGTGCCAGCAGCTTAGGGGCCGTCGGGGGGCTTAATGAAAAACTGTTTTTT	CASSLGAVGGLNEKLFF	once	-	TRBJ1-4	TRBV7-9
TGTGCCAGCAGCCAAGGACCACTCGGGGGCACAGATACGCAGTATTTT	CASSQGPLGGTDTQYF	once	-	TRBJ2-3	TRBV4-2
TGTGCCAGCAGCTCTACAGGGTCTGGCTACACCTTC	CASSSTGSGYTF	-	-	TRBJ1-2	TRBV11-2
TGTGCCAGCAGTTTTCCGGGGGCGTACGAGCAGTACTTC	CASSFPGAYEQYF	-	-	TRBJ2-7	TRBV12-3/TRBV12-4
TGCGCCAGCAGCCCGACAGGGGTCAACTATGGCTACACCTTC	CASSPTGVNYGYTF	-	TRBD1	TRBJ1-2	TRBV5-1
TGTGCCACCAGCAGAGGAGCGGGGCCAGAGACCCAGTACTTC	CATSRGAGPETQYF	-	TRBD2	TRBJ2-5	TRBV15